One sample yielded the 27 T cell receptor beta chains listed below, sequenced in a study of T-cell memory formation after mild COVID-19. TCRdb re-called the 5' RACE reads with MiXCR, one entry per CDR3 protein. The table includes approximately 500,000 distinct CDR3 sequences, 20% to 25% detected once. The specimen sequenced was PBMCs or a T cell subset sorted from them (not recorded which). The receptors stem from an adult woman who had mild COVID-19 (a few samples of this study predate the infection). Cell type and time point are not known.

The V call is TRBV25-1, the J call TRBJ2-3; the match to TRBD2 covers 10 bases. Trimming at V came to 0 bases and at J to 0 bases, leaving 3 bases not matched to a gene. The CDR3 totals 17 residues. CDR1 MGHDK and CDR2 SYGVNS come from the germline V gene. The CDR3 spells CASSEYKTSGSTDTQYF. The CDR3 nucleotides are TGTGCCAGCAGTGAATATAAGACTAGCGGGAGCACAGATACGCAGTATTTT.

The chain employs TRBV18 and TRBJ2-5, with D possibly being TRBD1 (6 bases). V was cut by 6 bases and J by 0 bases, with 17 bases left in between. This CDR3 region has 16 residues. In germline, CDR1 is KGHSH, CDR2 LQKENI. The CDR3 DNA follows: TGTGCCAGCTCCCGCACTACAGGGAGCTACCAAGAGACCCAGTACTTC. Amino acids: CASSRTTGSYQETQYF.

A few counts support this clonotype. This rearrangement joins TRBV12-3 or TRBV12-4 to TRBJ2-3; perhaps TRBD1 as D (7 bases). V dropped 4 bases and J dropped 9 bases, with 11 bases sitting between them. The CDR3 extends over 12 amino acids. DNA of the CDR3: TGTGCCAGCAGTTCCCAGGGGGGAACGCAGTATTTT. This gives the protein CASSSQGGTQYF.

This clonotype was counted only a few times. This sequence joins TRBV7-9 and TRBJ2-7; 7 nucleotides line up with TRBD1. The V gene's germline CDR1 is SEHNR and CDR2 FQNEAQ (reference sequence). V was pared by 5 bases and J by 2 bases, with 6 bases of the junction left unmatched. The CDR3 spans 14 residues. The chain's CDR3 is CASSPGQAAYEQYF. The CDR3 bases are TGTGCCAGCAGCCCCGGACAGGCCGCCTACGAGCAGTACTTC.

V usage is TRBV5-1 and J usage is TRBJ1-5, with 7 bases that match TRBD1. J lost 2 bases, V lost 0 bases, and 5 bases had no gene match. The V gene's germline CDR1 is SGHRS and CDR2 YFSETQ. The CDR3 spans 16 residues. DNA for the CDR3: TGCGCCAGCAGCTTGGAGGGGCAGGGGGGCAATCAGCCCCAGCATTTT. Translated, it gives CASSLEGQGGNQPQHF.

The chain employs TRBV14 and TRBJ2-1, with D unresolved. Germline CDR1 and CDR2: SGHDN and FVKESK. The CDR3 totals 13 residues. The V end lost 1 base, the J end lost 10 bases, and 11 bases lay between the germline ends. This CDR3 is CASSQGPLAEQFF. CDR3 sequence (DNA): TGTGCCAGCAGCCAAGGGCCGCTGGCCGAGCAGTTCTTC.

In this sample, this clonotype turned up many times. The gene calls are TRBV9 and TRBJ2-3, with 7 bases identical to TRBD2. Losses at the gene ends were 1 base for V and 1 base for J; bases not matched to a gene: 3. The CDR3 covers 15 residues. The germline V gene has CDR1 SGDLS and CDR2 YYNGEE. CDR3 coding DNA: TGTGCCAGCAGCGTAAGCAGCGGGGGCACAGATACGCAGTATTTT. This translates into CASSVSSGGTDTQYF.

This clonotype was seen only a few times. The CDR3 sequence is CASSLLTSGADTQYF. In nucleotides, the CDR3 is TGCGCCAGCAGCTTATTGACTAGCGGGGCGGATACGCAGTATTTT. The V call is TRBV5-1, the J call TRBJ2-3; 11 nucleotides align to TRBD2. Germline CDR1 reads SGHRS; CDR2 reads YFSETQ. After removal of 2 bases from V and 6 bases from J, the junction contained 5 bases not matched to a gene. The CDR3 loop spans 15 amino acids. The full variable domain, rest sourced from reference TRBV5-1 and TRBJ2-3, is KAGVTQTPRYLIKTRGQQVTLSCSPISGHRSVSWYQQTPGQGLQFLFEYFSETQRNKGNFPGRFSGRQFSNSRSEMNVSTLELGDSALYLCASSLLTSGADTQYFGPGTRLTVL.

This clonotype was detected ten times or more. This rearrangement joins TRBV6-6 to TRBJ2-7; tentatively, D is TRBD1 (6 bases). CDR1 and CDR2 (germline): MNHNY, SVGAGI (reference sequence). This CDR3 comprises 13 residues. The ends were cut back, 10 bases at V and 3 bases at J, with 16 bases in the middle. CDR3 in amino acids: CATQGPSDYEQYF. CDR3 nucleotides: TGTGCCACCCAGGGGCCTTCGGACTACGAGCAGTACTTC.

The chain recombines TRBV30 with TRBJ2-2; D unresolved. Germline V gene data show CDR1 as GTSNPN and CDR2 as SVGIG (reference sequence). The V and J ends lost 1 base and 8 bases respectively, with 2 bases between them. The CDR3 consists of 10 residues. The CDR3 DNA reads TGTGCCTGGAGTGATGGGGAGCTGTTTTTT. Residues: CAWSDGELFF.

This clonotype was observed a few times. The CDR3 region has the DNA TGCGCCAGCAGCTTGCAGGGACACCCACCATCCGACGAGCAGTACTTC. Its translation is CASSLQGHPPSDEQYF. The genes are TRBV5-1 and TRBJ2-7; a possible D gene is TRBD1 (6 bases). This CDR3 comprises 16 residues. Between the trimmed V and J ends, which lost 1 base and 5 bases, there was a span of 19 bases. Germline loops: CDR1 SGHRS, CDR2 YFSETQ.

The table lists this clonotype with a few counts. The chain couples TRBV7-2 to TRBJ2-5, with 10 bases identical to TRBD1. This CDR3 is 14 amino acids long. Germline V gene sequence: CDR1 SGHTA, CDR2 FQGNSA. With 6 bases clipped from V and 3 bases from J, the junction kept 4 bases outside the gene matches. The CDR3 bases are TGTGCCAGCAGGGGACAGGGGTGGGAAGAGACCCAGTACTTC. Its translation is CASRGQGWEETQYF. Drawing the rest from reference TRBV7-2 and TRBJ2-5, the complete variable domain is GAGVSQSPSNKVTEKGKDVELRCDPISGHTALYWYRQSLGQGLEFLIYFQGNSAPDKSGLPSDRFSAERTGGSVSTLTIQRTQQEDSAVYLCASRGQGWEETQYFGPGTRLLVL.

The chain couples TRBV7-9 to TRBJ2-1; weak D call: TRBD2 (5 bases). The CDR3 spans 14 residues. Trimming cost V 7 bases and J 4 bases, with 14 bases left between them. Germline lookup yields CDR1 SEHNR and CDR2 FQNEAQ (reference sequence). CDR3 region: CASTGDFLYNEQFF. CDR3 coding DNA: TGTGCCAGCACCGGGGATTTCCTTTACAATGAGCAGTTCTTC.

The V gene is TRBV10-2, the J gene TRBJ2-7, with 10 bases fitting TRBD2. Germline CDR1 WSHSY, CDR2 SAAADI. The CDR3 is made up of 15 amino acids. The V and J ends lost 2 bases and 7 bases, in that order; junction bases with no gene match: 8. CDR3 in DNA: TGCGCCAGCAGTGAGATCAGCGGGGGGGCAAAAGAGCAGTACGTC. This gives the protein CASSEISGGAKEQYV.

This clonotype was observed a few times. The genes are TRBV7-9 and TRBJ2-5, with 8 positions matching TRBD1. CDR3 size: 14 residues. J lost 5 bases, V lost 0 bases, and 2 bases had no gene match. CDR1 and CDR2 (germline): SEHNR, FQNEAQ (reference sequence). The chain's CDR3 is CASSLATGVETQYF. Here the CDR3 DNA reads TGTGCCAGCAGCTTAGCGACAGGGGTGGAGACCCAGTACTTC.

The CDR3 DNA reads as TGTGCCAGCAGCTCGGAGGTAGAGACCCAGTACTTC. Amino acids: CASSSEVETQYF. The rearrangement links TRBV2 to TRBJ2-5, with D tentatively TRBD2 (5 bases). The CDR3 totals 12 residues. Germline V gives CDR1 SNHLY, CDR2 FYNNEI. The V and J ends lost 6 bases and 4 bases respectively, with 9 bases between them.

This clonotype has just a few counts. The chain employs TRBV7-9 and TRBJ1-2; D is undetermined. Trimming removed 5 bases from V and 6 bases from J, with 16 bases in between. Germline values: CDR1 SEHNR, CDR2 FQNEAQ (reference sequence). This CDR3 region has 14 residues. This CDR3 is CASSTIGEGNGYTF. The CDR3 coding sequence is TGTGCCAGCAGCACAATCGGGGAGGGTAATGGCTACACCTTC.

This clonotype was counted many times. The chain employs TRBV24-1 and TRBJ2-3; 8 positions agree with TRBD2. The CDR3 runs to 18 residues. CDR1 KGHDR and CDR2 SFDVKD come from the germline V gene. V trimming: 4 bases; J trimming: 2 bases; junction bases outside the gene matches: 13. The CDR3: CATSDPERGPAFTDTQYF. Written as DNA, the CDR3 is TGTGCCACCAGTGACCCCGAGCGGGGGCCCGCCTTCACAGATACGCAGTATTTT.

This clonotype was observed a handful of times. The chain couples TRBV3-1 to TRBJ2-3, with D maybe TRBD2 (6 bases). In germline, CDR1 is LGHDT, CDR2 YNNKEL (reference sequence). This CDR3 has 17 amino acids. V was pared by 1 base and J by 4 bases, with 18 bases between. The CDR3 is CASSQVRGGTRPDTQYF. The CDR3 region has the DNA TGTGCCAGCAGCCAAGTGAGGGGCGGGACTCGTCCAGATACGCAGTATTTT.

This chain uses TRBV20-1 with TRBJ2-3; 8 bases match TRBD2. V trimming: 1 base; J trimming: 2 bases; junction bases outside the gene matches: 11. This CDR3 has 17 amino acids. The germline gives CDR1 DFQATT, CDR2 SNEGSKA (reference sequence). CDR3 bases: TGCAGTGCTAGAGGGTCGTGGCGGGGGGTATCCACAGATACGCAGTATTTT. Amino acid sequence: CSARGSWRGVSTDTQYF.

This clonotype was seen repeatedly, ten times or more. The CDR3 nucleotides are TGCGCCAGCAGCTTGGGGCCAGAAGATACGCAGTATTTT. It translates to CASSLGPEDTQYF. This chain joins TRBV5-1 and TRBJ2-3; D remains unclear. The CDR3 runs to 13 residues. Trimming shortened V by 0 bases and J by 5 bases, and 7 bases separated the two germline ends. Germline CDR1 SGHRS, CDR2 YFSETQ.

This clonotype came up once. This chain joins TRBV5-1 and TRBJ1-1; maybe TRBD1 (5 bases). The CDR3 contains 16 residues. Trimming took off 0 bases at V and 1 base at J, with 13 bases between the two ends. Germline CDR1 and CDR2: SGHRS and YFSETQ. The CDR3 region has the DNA TGCGCCAGCAGCTTGGAAAGCAGGGCAAGGAACACTGAAGCTTTCTTT. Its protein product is CASSLESRARNTEAFF.

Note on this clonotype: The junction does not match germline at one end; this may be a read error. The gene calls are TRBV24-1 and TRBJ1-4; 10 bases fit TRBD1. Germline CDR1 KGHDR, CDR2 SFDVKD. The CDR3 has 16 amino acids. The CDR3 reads CATSEPPGDRGEKLCF. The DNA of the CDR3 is TGTGCCACCAGTGAGCCCCCAGGGGACAGGGGTGAAAAACTGTGTTTT.

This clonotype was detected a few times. CDR3 amino acids: CAISESLQGVGDEQYF. In nucleotides, the CDR3 is TGTGCCATCAGTGAGTCTCTACAGGGTGTAGGTGACGAGCAGTACTTC. This chain joins TRBV10-3 and TRBJ2-7; a possible D gene is TRBD1 (6 bases). From germline, CDR1 is ENHRY and CDR2 SYGVKD. The CDR3 is 16 amino acids. V lost 0 bases and J lost 5, with 17 bases in between.

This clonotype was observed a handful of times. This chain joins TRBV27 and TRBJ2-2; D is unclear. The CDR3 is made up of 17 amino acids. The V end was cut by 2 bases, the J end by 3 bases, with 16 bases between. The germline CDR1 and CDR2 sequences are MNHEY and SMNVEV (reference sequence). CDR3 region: CASSLNVYSEYTGELFF. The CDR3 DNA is TGTGCCAGCAGTTTAAATGTGTACTCCGAATACACCGGGGAGCTGTTTTTT.

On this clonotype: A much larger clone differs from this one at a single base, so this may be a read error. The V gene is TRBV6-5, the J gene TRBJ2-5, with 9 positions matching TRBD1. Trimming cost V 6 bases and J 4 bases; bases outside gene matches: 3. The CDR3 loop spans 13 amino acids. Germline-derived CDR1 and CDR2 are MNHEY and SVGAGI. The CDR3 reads CASSHRGPETQYF. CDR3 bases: TGTGCCAGCAGCCACAGGGGGCCAGAGACCCAGTACTTC.

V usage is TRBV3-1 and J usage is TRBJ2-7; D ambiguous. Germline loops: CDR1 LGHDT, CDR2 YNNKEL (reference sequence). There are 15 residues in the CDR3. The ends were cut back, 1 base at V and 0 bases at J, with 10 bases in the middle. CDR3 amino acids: CASSQGRVNSYEQYF. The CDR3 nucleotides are TGTGCCAGCAGCCAAGGTCGGGTTAACTCCTACGAGCAGTACTTC.